This TCR beta chain stems from a study of T cell repertoires in cytomegalovirus infection. Turning to the study itself: Carrying CMV and the relevant HLA type showed in public TCR beta signatures.

In regard to this clonotype: Its antigen is not known.

The CDR3 has 17 amino acids. Germline V lookup: CDR1 LGHNT, CDR2 FRNRAP. V shed 3 bases and J shed 0 bases, with 14 bases lying between them. TCRdb independently ran MiXCR on the reads; one entry per CDR3 protein. The sample holds about 830,000 distinct CDR3 sequences, over 25% seen once. This TCR was recovered from a human donor in good health (CMV status not recorded). Some clones in this sample may be carry-over from other donors' samples. Sequenced material: cultured CD8+ T cells from PBMCs, taken from culture after CMV antigen stimulation. V and J are TRBV12-5 and TRBJ1-4, with D perhaps matching TRBD1 (6 bases). The CDR3 nucleotides read TGTGCTAGTGGTTTCCGGACAGCTTCTACAACTAATGAAAAACTGTTTTTT. Amino acid sequence: CASGFRTASTTNEKLFF.